This T cell receptor (beta chain) was recorded in a study of T cell responses to AZD1222 COVID-19 vaccine. Whole-study findings and limits: Recipients of two AZD1222 doses showed rising Spike-specific TCR breadth and depth. Most donors were white British, females outnumbered males, and clonal diversity was possibly underestimated.

For this clone: Its target is not known.

Assay used: immunoSEQ multiplex PCR; TCRdb lists only in-frame clones, some missing. The sample shows over 75,000 clones, roughly nine tenths of them seen only once. This TCR came from an adult in good health. Sequences were derived from peripheral blood, sampled on day 0 of AZD1222 vaccination.

DNA of the CDR3: TGTGCCAGCAGTGCCCGACAGGGGAGAGAGACCCAGTACTTC. Translating gives CASSARQGRETQYF. This chain joins TRBV27 and TRBJ2-5, with TRBD1 matching 8 bases. The trim removed 5 bases at V and 4 bases at J, leaving 6 bases unmatched. CDR1 is MNHEY and CDR2 is SMNVEV in the germline V gene (reference sequence). The CDR3 is 14 residues long.